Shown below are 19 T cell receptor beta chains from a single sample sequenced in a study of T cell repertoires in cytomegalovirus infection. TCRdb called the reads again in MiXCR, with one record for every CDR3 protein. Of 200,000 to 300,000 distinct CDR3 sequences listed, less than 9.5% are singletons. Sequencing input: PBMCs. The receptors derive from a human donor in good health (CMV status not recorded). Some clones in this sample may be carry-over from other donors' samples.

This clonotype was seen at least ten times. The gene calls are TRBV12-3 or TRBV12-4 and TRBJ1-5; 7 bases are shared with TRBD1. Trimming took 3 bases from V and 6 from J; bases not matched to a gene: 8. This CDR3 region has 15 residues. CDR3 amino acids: CASSLSTGVSQPQHF. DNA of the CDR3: TGTGCCAGCAGTTTGAGCACAGGGGTATCTCAGCCCCAGCATTTT.

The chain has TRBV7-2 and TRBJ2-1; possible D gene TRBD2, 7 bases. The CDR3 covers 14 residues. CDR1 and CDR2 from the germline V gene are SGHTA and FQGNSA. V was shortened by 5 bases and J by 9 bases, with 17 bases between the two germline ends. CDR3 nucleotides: TGTGCCAGCAGCCTTGGGGGGGGGCGTAGTGAGCAGTTCTTC. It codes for CASSLGGGRSEQFF.

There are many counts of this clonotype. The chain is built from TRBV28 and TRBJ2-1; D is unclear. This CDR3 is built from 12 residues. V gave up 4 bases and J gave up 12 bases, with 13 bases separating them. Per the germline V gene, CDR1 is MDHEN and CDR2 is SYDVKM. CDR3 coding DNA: TGTGCCAGCAGTTCCCCACTAAGCCGGCAGTTCTTC. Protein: CASSSPLSRQFF.

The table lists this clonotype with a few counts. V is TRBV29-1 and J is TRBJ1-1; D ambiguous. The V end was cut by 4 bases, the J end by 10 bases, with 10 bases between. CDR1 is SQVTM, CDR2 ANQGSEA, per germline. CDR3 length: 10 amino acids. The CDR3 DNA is TGCAGCGTTGTTGGGGAGCGAGCTTTCTTT. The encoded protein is CSVVGERAFF.

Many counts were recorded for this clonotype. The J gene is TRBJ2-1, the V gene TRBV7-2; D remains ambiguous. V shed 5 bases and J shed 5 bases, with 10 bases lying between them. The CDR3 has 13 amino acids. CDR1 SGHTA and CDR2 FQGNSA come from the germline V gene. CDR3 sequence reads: CASSPQFNNEQFF. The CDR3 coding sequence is TGTGCCAGCAGCCCACAATTTAACAATGAGCAGTTCTTC. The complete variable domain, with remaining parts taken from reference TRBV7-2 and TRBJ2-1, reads GAGVSQSPSNKVTEKGKDVELRCDPISGHTALYWYRQSLGQGLEFLIYFQGNSAPDKSGLPSDRFSAERTGGSVSTLTIQRTQQEDSAVYLCASSPQFNNEQFFGPGTRLTVL.

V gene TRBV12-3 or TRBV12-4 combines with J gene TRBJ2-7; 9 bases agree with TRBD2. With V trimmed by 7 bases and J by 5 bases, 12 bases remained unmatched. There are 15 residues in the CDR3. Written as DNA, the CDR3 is TGTGCCAGCACCAGTCCCGGCCTAGCGGGACACGAGCAGTACTTC. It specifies CASTSPGLAGHEQYF.

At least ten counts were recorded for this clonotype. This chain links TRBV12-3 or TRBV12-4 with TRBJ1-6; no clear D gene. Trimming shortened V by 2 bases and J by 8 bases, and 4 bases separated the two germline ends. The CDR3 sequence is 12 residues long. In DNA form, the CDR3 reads TGTGCCAGCAGTTTATTTGATTCACCCCTCCACTTT. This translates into CASSLFDSPLHF.

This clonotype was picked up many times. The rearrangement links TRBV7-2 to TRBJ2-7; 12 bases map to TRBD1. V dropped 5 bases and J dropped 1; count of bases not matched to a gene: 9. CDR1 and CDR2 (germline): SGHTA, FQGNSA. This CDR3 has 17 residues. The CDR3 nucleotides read TGTGCCAGCAGCCCAAGCGGGACAGGGGGCGCGTCCTACGAGCAGTACTTC. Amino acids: CASSPSGTGGASYEQYF.

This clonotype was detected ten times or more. In nucleotides, the CDR3 is TGCGCCAGCAGCCTGGGACAGTTCTATGGCTACACCTTC. This gives the protein CASSLGQFYGYTF. V gene TRBV5-1 combines with J gene TRBJ1-2, with TRBD1 matching 7 bases. CDR1 SGHRS and CDR2 YFSETQ come from the germline V gene. The CDR3 length is 13 residues. V shed 4 bases and J 4 bases; nucleotides not matched to a gene: 4. Together with reference TRBV5-1 and TRBJ1-2, the CDR3 gives the full variable domain: KAGVTQTPRYLIKTRGQQVTLSCSPISGHRSVSWYQQTPGQGLQFLFEYFSETQRNKGNFPGRFSGRQFSNSRSEMNVSTLELGDSALYLCASSLGQFYGYTFGSGTRLTVV.

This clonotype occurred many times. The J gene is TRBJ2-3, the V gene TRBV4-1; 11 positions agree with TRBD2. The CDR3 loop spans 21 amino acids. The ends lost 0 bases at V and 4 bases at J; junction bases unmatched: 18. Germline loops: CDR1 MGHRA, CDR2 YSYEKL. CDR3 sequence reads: CASSQDMASGRTGARADTQYF. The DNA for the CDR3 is TGCGCCAGCAGCCAAGATATGGCTAGCGGGAGGACCGGGGCGCGCGCAGATACGCAGTATTTT.

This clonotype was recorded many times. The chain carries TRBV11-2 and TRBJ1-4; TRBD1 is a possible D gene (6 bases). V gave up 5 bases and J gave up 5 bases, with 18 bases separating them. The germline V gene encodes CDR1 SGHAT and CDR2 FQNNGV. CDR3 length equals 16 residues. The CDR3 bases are TGTGCCAGCAGCCCCTTCCAGGGGACGGGGAATGAAAAACTGTTTTTT. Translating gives CASSPFQGTGNEKLFF. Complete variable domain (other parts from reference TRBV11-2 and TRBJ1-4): EAGVAQSPRYKIIEKRQSVAFWCNPISGHATLYWYQQILGQGPKLLIQFQNNGVVDDSQLPKDRFSAERLKGVDSTLKIQPAKLEDSAVYLCASSPFQGTGNEKLFFGSGTQLSVL.

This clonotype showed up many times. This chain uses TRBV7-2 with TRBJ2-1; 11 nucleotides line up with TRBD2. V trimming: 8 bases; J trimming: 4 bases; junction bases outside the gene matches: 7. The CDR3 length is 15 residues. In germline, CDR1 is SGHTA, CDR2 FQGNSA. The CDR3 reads CASGTSGRGYNEQFF. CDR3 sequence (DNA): TGTGCCAGCGGAACTAGCGGGAGAGGTTACAATGAGCAGTTCTTC. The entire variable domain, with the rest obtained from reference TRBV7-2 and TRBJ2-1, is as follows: GAGVSQSPSNKVTEKGKDVELRCDPISGHTALYWYRQSLGQGLEFLIYFQGNSAPDKSGLPSDRFSAERTGGSVSTLTIQRTQQEDSAVYLCASGTSGRGYNEQFFGPGTRLTVL.

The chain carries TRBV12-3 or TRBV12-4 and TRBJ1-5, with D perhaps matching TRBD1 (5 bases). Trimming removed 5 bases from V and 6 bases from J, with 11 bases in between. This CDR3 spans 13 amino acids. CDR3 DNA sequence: TGTGCCAGCAGTAGAGGACAAGCTCAGCCCCAGCATTTT. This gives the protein CASSRGQAQPQHF.

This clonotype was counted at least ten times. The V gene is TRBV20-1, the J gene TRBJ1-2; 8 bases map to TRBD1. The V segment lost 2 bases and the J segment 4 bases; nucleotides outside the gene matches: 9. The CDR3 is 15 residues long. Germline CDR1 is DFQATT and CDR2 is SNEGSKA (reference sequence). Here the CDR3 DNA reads TGCAGTGCTAGACTTCAAGGGACAGGTGCCTATGGCTACACCTTC. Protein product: CSARLQGTGAYGYTF.

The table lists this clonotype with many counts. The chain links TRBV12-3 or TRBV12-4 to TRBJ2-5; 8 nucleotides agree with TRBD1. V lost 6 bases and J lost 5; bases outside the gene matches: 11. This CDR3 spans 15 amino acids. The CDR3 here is CASSFLQGGGETQYF. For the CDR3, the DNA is TGTGCCAGCAGCTTCCTACAGGGGGGCGGCGAGACCCAGTACTTC.

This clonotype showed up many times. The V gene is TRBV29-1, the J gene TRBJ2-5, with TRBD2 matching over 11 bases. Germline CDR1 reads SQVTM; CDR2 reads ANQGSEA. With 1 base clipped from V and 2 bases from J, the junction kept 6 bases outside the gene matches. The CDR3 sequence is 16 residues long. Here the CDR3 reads CSVEGSSGGRQETQYF. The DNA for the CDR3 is TGCAGCGTTGAAGGGTCTAGCGGGGGGCGACAAGAGACCCAGTACTTC.

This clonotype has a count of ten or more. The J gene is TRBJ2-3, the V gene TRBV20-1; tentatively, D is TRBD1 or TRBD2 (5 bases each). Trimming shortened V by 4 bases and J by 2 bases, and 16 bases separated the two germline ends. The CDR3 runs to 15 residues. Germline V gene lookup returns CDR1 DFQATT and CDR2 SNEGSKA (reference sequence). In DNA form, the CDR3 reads TGCAGTGCTAAGGGACCTGTGGTTAACACAGATACGCAGTATTTT. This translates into CSAKGPVVNTDTQYF.

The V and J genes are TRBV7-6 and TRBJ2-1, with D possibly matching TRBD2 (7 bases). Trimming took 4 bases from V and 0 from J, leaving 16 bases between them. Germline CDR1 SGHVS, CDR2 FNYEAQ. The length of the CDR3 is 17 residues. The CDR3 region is CASSSRGALSSYNEQFF. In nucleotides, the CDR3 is TGTGCCAGCAGCTCTCGGGGGGCCCTCAGCTCCTACAATGAGCAGTTCTTC. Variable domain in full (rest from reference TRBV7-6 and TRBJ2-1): GAGVSQSPRYKVTKRGQDVALRCDPISGHVSLYWYRQALGQGPEFLTYFNYEAQQDKSGLPNDRFSAERPEGSISTLTIQRTEQRDSAMYRCASSSRGALSSYNEQFFGPGTRLTVL.

The chain's CDR3 is CASSLGTGTGNIQYF. The CDR3 DNA reads TGCGCCAGCAGCTTGGGTACAGGGACTGGGAACATTCAGTACTTC. This chain uses TRBV5-1 with TRBJ2-4; D may be TRBD1 or TRBD2 (6 bases each). CDR1 and CDR2 from the germline V gene are SGHRS and YFSETQ. The CDR3 extends over 15 amino acids. The V and J ends lost 0 bases and 7 bases respectively, with 14 bases between them. Variable domain in full (rest from reference TRBV5-1 and TRBJ2-4): KAGVTQTPRYLIKTRGQQVTLSCSPISGHRSVSWYQQTPGQGLQFLFEYFSETQRNKGNFPGRFSGRQFSNSRSEMNVSTLELGDSALYLCASSLGTGTGNIQYFGAGTRLSVL.